The clone carrying this T cell receptor (beta chain) was seen more than once but under ten times. Its antigen is unknown. The data belong to a study of identical twins. Findings and limits, study-wide: Zero-insertion findings could be partly confounded by invariant cells (MAIT and iNKT cells). The degree of excess twin sharing was weaker in beta out-of-frame sequences.

V dropped 0 bases and J dropped 3 bases, with 10 bases sitting between them. The germline V gene has CDR1 SGHDT and CDR2 YYEEEE. The CDR3 has 14 amino acids. The authors used template switching to add a universal primer site and gave cDNA unique molecular identifiers. TCRdb re-called the 5' RACE reads through MiXCR, storing one row per CDR3 protein. The sample consists of 300,000 to 400,000 distinct CDR3 sequences, 7% to 9.5% of them appearing once. The chain combines TRBV5-6 with TRBJ2-7, with D perhaps matching TRBD2 (5 bases). This TCR was recovered from a woman aged 45-60 years in good health. Source material: naive T cells sorted from blood. The CDR3 loop reads CASSLVDGDYEQYV. CDR3 sequence (DNA): TGTGCCAGCAGCTTGGTCGACGGGGACTACGAGCAGTACGTC.